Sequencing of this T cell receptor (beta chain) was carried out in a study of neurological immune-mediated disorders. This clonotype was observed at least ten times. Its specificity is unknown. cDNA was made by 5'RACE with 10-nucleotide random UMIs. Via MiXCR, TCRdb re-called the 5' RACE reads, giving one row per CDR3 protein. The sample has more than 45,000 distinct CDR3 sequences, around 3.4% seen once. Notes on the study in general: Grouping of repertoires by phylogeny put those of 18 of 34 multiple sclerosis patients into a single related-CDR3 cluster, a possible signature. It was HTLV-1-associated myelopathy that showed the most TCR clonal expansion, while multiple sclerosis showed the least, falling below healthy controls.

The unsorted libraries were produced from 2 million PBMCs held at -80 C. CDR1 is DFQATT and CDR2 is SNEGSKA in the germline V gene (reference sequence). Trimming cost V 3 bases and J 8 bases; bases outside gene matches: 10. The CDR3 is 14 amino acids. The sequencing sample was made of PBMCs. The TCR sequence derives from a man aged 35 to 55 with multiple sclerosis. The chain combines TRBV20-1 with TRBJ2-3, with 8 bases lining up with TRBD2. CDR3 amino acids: CSARVAGPPLTQYF. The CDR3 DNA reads TGCAGTGCTAGGGTAGCGGGGCCGCCCCTTACGCAGTATTTT.